The rows below give T cell receptor beta chains drawn from one sample of a study of blood T cell repertoires in COVID-19. Clones were read by immunoSEQ multiplex PCR, and TCRdb kept only the in-frame ones, dropping some. The sample has 150,000 to 200,000 clones, more than 85% seen once. The material sequenced was peripheral blood. Receptors originate from a man between 70 and 80 years old with active or convalescent COVID-19. Both conserved end residues are part of each CDR3. Each record gives: J gene, V gene, D gene, clone size, CDR3 protein, CDR3 DNA. D genes are given only for firm matches. Expanded clones are given a class, and other clones once, few, many or no size at all.

>TRBJ2-2|TRBV11-2|.|.
CASSLWGESGELFF
TGTGCCAGCAGCTTATGGGGAGAAAGCGGGGAGCTGTTTTTT
>TRBJ2-1|TRBV5-6|TRBD1|few
CASSRDRGNGFYNEQFF
TGTGCCAGCAGCCGGGACAGGGGCAATGGCTTCTACAATGAGCAGTTCTTC
>TRBJ2-1|TRBV5-1|TRBD2|once
CASSLTSGRDYNEQFF
TGCGCCAGCAGTCTAACCTCAGGGAGGGACTACAATGAGCAGTTCTTC
>TRBJ2-3|TRBV3-1/TRBV3-2|TRBD2|.
CASSQVSPGGTRGHSSTDTQYF
TGTGCCAGCAGCCAAGTATCCCCGGGAGGGACAAGGGGCCATTCAAGCACAGATACGCAGTATTTT
>TRBJ1-5|TRBV19|TRBD1|.
CATSRTGPQPQHF
TGTGCCACCTCCAGGACAGGGCCTCAGCCCCAGCATTTT
>TRBJ1-2|TRBV30|.|.
CAWSVGGLGYGYTF
TGTGCCTGGAGTGTGGGGGGATTGGGCTATGGCTACACCTTC
>TRBJ1-3|TRBV20-1|.|.
CSASWGLSSGNTIYF
TGCAGTGCTAGTTGGGGGCTAAGCTCTGGAAACACCATATATTTT
>TRBJ1-6|TRBV10-2|.|.
CASSEGGNSPLHF
TGCGCCAGCAGTGAGGGGGGGAATTCACCCCTCCACTTT
>TRBJ2-2|TRBV5-1|TRBD1|once
CASSPGTGGVSSGELFF
TGCGCCAGCAGCCCGGGGACAGGGGGCGTTTCGTCCGGGGAGCTGTTTTTT
>TRBJ2-2|TRBV5-4|TRBD2|.
CASSFEIYGRGTGELFF
TGTGCCAGCAGCTTCGAAATTTACGGGAGGGGGACCGGGGAGCTGTTTTTT
>TRBJ2-1|TRBV2|TRBD2|.
CASTTAGLAGGRNEQFF
TGTGCCAGCACCACAGCCGGACTAGCGGGGGGCCGCAATGAGCAGTTCTTC
>TRBJ2-1|TRBV28|TRBD1|.
CASGGQRNNEQFF
TGTGCCAGCGGGGGACAGCGGAACAATGAGCAGTTCTTC
>TRBJ1-2|TRBV29-1|TRBD1|.
CSDDRGTF
TGCAGCGACGACAGGGGCACCTTC
>TRBJ2-7|TRBV6-2/TRBV6-3|TRBD2|.
CASSWTRQEQYF
TGTGCCAGCAGTTGGACTAGGCAGGAGCAGTACTTC
>TRBJ2-5|TRBV18|TRBD2|.
CASSGTRLAGKETQYF
TGTGCCAGCTCAGGAACCAGACTAGCGGGGAAAGAGACCCAGTACTTC
>TRBJ2-2|TRBV9|.|.
CASSVRQHTGELFF
TGTGCCAGCAGCGTAAGACAGCACACCGGGGAGCTGTTTTTT
>TRBJ1-3|TRBV25-1|.|.
CASSLRGEWNTIYF
TGTGCCAGCAGCCTTCGGGGGGAGTGGAACACCATATATTTT
>TRBJ1-1|TRBV28|.|few
CASSTRSEAFF
TGTGCCAGCAGCACCCGGTCTGAAGCTTTCTTT
>TRBJ2-3|TRBV2|.|.
CASSDGADTQYF
TGTGCCAGCAGCGACGGGGCAGATACGCAGTATTTT
>TRBJ2-6|TRBV18|TRBD2|.
CASSPAFGLAGSGANVLTF
TGTGCCAGCTCACCAGCCTTTGGACTAGCGGGATCTGGGGCCAACGTCCTGACTTTC
>TRBJ1-2|TRBV7-2|.|few
CASSPSGASNYGYTF
TGTGCCAGCAGCCCCTCCGGAGCCTCTAACTATGGCTACACCTTC
>TRBJ1-1|TRBV6-6|TRBD1|.
CASSRRQGPSLNTEAFF
TGTGCCAGCAGCCGAAGACAGGGTCCTAGTTTGAACACTGAAGCTTTCTTT
>TRBJ2-5|TRBV21-1|.|few
CASSKLGTGDGDGKTQYF
TGTGCCAGCAGCAAACTGGGGACAGGGGACGGAGACGGGAAGACCCAGTACTTC
>TRBJ2-2|TRBV4-3|.|.
CASSQDRGARTGELFF
TGCGCCAGCAGCCAAGACCGGGGGGCGCGGACCGGGGAGCTGTTTTTT
>TRBJ2-2|TRBV4-1|.|.
CASSQTMGGGGARTGELFF
TGCGCCAGCAGCCAAACCATGGGAGGAGGGGGCGCTAGAACCGGGGAGCTGTTTTTT
>TRBJ1-2|TRBV6-6|TRBD1|.
CASSYSAGGVWGYTF
TGTGCCAGCAGTTACAGTGCAGGGGGCGTGTGGGGCTACACCTTC
>TRBJ1-1|TRBV10-3|TRBD1|.
CAISDQGARTEAFF
TGTGCCATCAGTGATCAGGGGGCGCGGACTGAAGCTTTCTTT
>TRBJ1-2|TRBV20-1|.|.
CSATDSGYGYTF
TGCAGTGCTACTGACTCCGGCTATGGCTACACCTTC
>TRBJ2-7|TRBV30|.|.
CAWSRGGEQYF
TGTGCCTGGAGCCGAGGGGGCGAGCAGTACTTC
>TRBJ1-4|TRBV28|TRBD1|.
CASRQQGGGEKLFF
TGTGCCAGCAGGCAACAGGGGGGGGGTGAAAAACTGTTTTTT
>TRBJ2-4|TRBV5-1|TRBD1|once
CASSWDSKNIQYF
TGCGCCAGCAGCTGGGACAGTAAAAACATTCAGTACTTC
>TRBJ2-2|TRBV10-3|.|few
CAIRVRDTGELFF
TGTGCCATCAGGGTGCGTGACACCGGGGAGCTGTTTTTT